Sequencing of this TCR beta chain was carried out in a study of control samples from healthy donors and cancer patients. The V gene's germline CDR1 is SEHNR and CDR2 FQNEAQ (reference sequence). Trimming left V 5 bases short and J 4 bases short, with 8 bases between. The CDR3 loop spans 13 amino acids. Method: immunoSEQ multiplex PCR; TCRdb's copy keeps in-frame clones and lacks some. The table has roughly 41,000 clones, around 94% seen once. Input material: blood. The chain couples TRBV7-9 to TRBJ2-2; D ambiguous. This receptor was obtained from a man aged 60 to 75 in good health. CDR3 sequence reads: CASSPDGTGELFF. The CDR3 DNA is TGTGCCAGCAGCCCAGACGGCACCGGGGAGCTGTTTTTT.